The 30 T cell receptor beta chains reported below all come from one sample, sequenced in a study of T cell responses to AZD1222 COVID-19 vaccine. The repertoire was sequenced with immunoSEQ multiplex PCR; TCRdb's copy has only in-frame clones and lacks some. This repertoire shows roughly 130,000 clones, roughly 90% found once; its top ten account for 1.5%. This material consisted of peripheral blood, taken on day 0 of AZD1222 vaccination. These receptors were collected from an adult in good health.

The chain has TRBV7-2 and TRBJ2-5, with D hard to call. Germline assignment: CDR1 SGHTA and CDR2 FQGNSA. The CDR3 is 13 residues long. Trimming stripped 1 base from V and 1 base from J, with 4 bases between. CDR3 residues: CASSLGSQETQYF. CDR3 nucleotide sequence: TGTGCCAGCAGCTTAGGATCCCAAGAGACCCAGTACTTC.

This rearrangement joins TRBV6-5 to TRBJ1-2, with no clear D. The length of the CDR3 is 16 residues. Per the germline V gene, CDR1 is MNHEY and CDR2 is SVGAGI. The V end lost 4 bases, the J end lost 7 bases, and 22 bases lay between the germline ends. This CDR3 is CASSSGDFRLSIGYTF. The CDR3, as DNA: TGTGCCAGCAGTTCCGGTGATTTCAGATTGTCGATTGGCTACACCTTC.

V usage is TRBV5-1 and J usage is TRBJ1-1, with D possibly TRBD1 on 5 matching bases. Per the germline V gene, CDR1 is SGHRS and CDR2 is YFSETQ. Trimming removed 4 bases at V and 6 bases at J, with 10 bases between. This CDR3 has 12 residues. CDR3 protein: CASSGSGPEAFF. The DNA of the CDR3 is TGCGCCAGCAGCGGGTCAGGGCCTGAAGCTTTCTTT. The complete variable domain, with remaining parts taken from reference TRBV5-1 and TRBJ1-1, reads KAGVTQTPRYLIKTRGQQVTLSCSPISGHRSVSWYQQTPGQGLQFLFEYFSETQRNKGNFPGRFSGRQFSNSRSEMNVSTLELGDSALYLCASSGSGPEAFFGQGTRLTVV.

This clone was counted once. V usage is TRBV7-2 and J usage is TRBJ2-7; 7 bases are shared with TRBD1. Trimming removed 0 bases from V and 3 bases from J; junction bases left unmatched: 2. This CDR3 is 14 amino acids long. In germline, CDR1 is SGHTA, CDR2 FQGNSA. The CDR3 is CASSLAWDSYEQYF. The CDR3, as DNA: TGTGCCAGCAGCTTAGCCTGGGACAGCTACGAGCAGTACTTC. The full variable domain, with the rest looked up from reference TRBV7-2 and TRBJ2-7, is GAGVSQSPSNKVTEKGKDVELRCDPISGHTALYWYRQSLGQGLEFLIYFQGNSAPDKSGLPSDRFSAERTGGSVSTLTIQRTQQEDSAVYLCASSLAWDSYEQYFGPGTRLTVT.

This clone was picked up one time. The chain is built from TRBV6-1 and TRBJ2-7, with D unclear. CDR3 length: 16 amino acids. CDR1 and CDR2 (germline): MNHNS, SASEGT. The V end lost 0 bases, the J end lost 2 bases, and 14 bases lay between the germline ends. CDR3 protein: CASSEAHGRAAYEQYF. CDR3 nucleotide sequence: TGTGCCAGCAGTGAAGCGCATGGAAGGGCCGCCTACGAGCAGTACTTC.

The V gene is TRBV18, the J gene TRBJ1-2, with TRBD1 matching over 7 bases. The V gene end was trimmed by 1 base and the J gene end by 0 bases; junction bases not matched to a gene: 5. The CDR3 totals 16 residues. Germline V lookup: CDR1 KGHSH, CDR2 LQKENI. The CDR3 sequence: CASSPLSGGSNYGYTF. CDR3 in DNA: TGTGCCAGCTCACCACTTTCAGGGGGGTCTAACTATGGCTACACCTTC.

This chain links TRBV11-2 with TRBJ2-1, with D tentatively TRBD1 or TRBD2 (5 bases each). The V end lost 1 base, the J end lost 2 bases, and 12 bases lay between the germline ends. This CDR3 contains 16 residues. Germline V gene sequence: CDR1 SGHAT, CDR2 FQNNGV. The CDR3 sequence is CASSLVGATTYNEQFF. In nucleotides, the CDR3 is TGTGCCAGCAGCTTAGTCGGGGCTACCACCTACAATGAGCAGTTCTTC.

V usage is TRBV29-1 and J usage is TRBJ2-2; the match to TRBD2 covers 14 bases. The CDR3 covers 14 residues. The V segment lost 5 bases and the J segment 8 bases; nucleotides outside the gene matches: 4. CDR1 is SQVTM, CDR2 ANQGSEA, per germline. As DNA, the CDR3 is TGCAGCGTTCCCGGACTAGCGGGGGGAGGGGAGCTGTTTTTT. Protein: CSVPGLAGGGELFF.

The chain employs TRBV7-3 and TRBJ1-3, with 9 bases aligning to TRBD1. V shed 4 bases and J 8 bases; nucleotides not matched to a gene: 9. Looked up from germline, CDR1 is SGHTA and CDR2 is FQGTGA. The length of the CDR3 is 15 residues. CDR3 DNA sequence: TGTGCCAGCAGCTCCTGGGGGACAGGGAGGGACACCATATATTTT. Protein product: CASSSWGTGRDTIYF.

The CDR3 DNA sequence: TGTGCCAGCAGCCCCAGCAGCGGGGCCTACGAGCAGTACTTC. Its protein is CASSPSSGAYEQYF. J is TRBJ2-7 and V is TRBV7-3, with TRBD2 identical over 7 bases. After removal of 5 bases from V and 2 bases from J, the junction contained 6 bases not matched to a gene. Germline CDR1 is SGHTA and CDR2 is FQGTGA. The CDR3 length is 14 residues.

The CDR3 coding sequence is TGTGCCAGCTCACCATCTCCAGACTATGGCTACACCTTC. Translated, it gives CASSPSPDYGYTF. The chain joins TRBV18 to TRBJ1-2, with unresolved D. Trimming cost V 2 bases and J 3 bases, with 7 bases left between them. The length of the CDR3 is 13 residues. The germline V gene has CDR1 KGHSH and CDR2 LQKENI.

This chain uses TRBV28 with TRBJ1-1; D gene uncertain. Trimming pared 2 bases from V and 4 bases from J, leaving 20 bases between. This CDR3 is 17 amino acids long. CDR1 is MDHEN and CDR2 is SYDVKM in the germline V gene. Here the CDR3 reads CASSLIVASKASTEAFF. CDR3 coding DNA: TGTGCCAGCAGTTTAATCGTGGCCTCCAAAGCGAGCACTGAAGCTTTCTTT.

V and J are TRBV4-1 and TRBJ1-2; D gene uncertain. The CDR3 spans 16 residues. With 6 bases removed from V and 0 bases from J, the gap between germline ends came to 17 bases. CDR1 and CDR2 (germline): MGHRA, YSYEKL. The CDR3 sequence is CASRSLRSVANYGYTF. The CDR3, as DNA: TGCGCCAGCAGATCTTTGCGTTCCGTTGCTAACTATGGCTACACCTTC.

V gene TRBV4-1 combines with J gene TRBJ1-5; no definite D call. Germline CDR1 MGHRA, CDR2 YSYEKL. This CDR3 region has 16 residues. Trimming shortened V by 1 base and J by 4 bases, and 14 bases separated the two germline ends. CDR3: CASSQVWSGSNQPQHF. The CDR3 DNA follows: TGCGCCAGCAGCCAAGTCTGGTCGGGATCAAATCAGCCCCAGCATTTT.

V and J are TRBV2 and TRBJ1-1, with no clear D. The CDR3 totals 13 residues. Trimming removed 6 bases at V and 3 bases at J, with 11 bases between. Germline CDR1 and CDR2: SNHLY and FYNNEI. CDR3 nucleotide sequence: TGTGCCAGCAGCCTTCTGCAAGACACTGAAGCTTTCTTT. This encodes CASSLLQDTEAFF.

V usage is TRBV19 and J usage is TRBJ1-5; 7 bases align to TRBD1. V shed 7 bases and J 2 bases; nucleotides not matched to a gene: 11. CDR1 LNHDA and CDR2 SQIVND come from the germline V gene (reference sequence). The CDR3 totals 16 residues. Here the CDR3 DNA reads TGTGCCAGTATTTCGGAGGAGGGGGCCGGCAATCAGCCCCAGCATTTT. Amino acids: CASISEEGAGNQPQHF.

The table lists this clone with a count of one. The J gene is TRBJ1-5, the V gene TRBV6-5, with TRBD1 matching over 7 bases. The CDR3 loop spans 15 amino acids. V was pared by 6 bases and J by 2 bases, with 7 bases of the junction left unmatched. Germline CDR1 MNHEY, CDR2 SVGAGI. The CDR3 DNA reads TGTGCCAGCAGCTACAGGGGAGTGCGCAATCAGCCCCAGCATTTT. Its protein product is CASSYRGVRNQPQHF.

The chain employs TRBV2 and TRBJ2-7, with 9 nucleotides matching TRBD1. This CDR3 is 13 amino acids long. Germline loops: CDR1 SNHLY, CDR2 FYNNEI. Losses at the gene ends were 4 bases for V and 3 bases for J; bases not matched to a gene: 1. In DNA, the CDR3 is TGTGCCAGCAGTGGACAGGGGGTCTACGAGCAGTACTTC. Amino acid sequence: CASSGQGVYEQYF. Filled out from reference TRBV2 and TRBJ2-7, the complete variable domain reads EPEVTQTPSHQVTQMGQEVILRCVPISNHLYFYWYRQILGQKVEFLVSFYNNEISEKSEIFDDQFSVERPDGSNFTLKIRSTKLEDSAMYFCASSGQGVYEQYFGPGTRLTVT.

This clone was detected once. The genes are TRBV27 and TRBJ2-5; 11 positions match TRBD2. V was pared by 0 bases and J by 0 bases, with 6 bases of the junction left unmatched. Germline V gene lookup returns CDR1 MNHEY and CDR2 SMNVEV (reference sequence). The CDR3 totals 18 residues. This CDR3 reads CASSLSLRTSGYQETQYF. The CDR3 DNA reads TGTGCCAGCAGTTTATCATTACGGACTAGCGGGTACCAAGAGACCCAGTACTTC.

The chain couples TRBV7-9 to TRBJ1-2; the D is unclear. The CDR3 covers 14 residues. Trimming stripped 4 bases from V and 2 bases from J, with 11 bases between. Germline assignment: CDR1 SEHNR and CDR2 FQNEAQ (reference sequence). CDR3 nucleotides: TGTGCCAGCAGCTCCCCCGTGGAGAACTATGGCTACACCTTC. This codes for CASSSPVENYGYTF.

The rearrangement uses TRBV30 and TRBJ1-4; unclear D gene. The CDR3 runs 14 residues. V lost 0 bases and J 5 bases, leaving 10 bases between the germline ends. Germline CDR1 reads GTSNPN; CDR2 reads SVGIG (reference sequence). DNA of the CDR3: TGTGCCTGGAGTGTACTGACGTCAAATGAAAAACTGTTTTTT. Translating gives CAWSVLTSNEKLFF. Full variable domain (remainder filled in from reference TRBV30 and TRBJ1-4): SQTIHQWPATLVQPVGSPLSLECTVEGTSNPNLYWYRQAAGRGLQLLFYSVGIGQISSEVPQNLSASRPQDRQFILSSKKLLLSDSGFYLCAWSVLTSNEKLFFGSGTQLSVL.

This clone has just one count. CDR3 amino acids: CASVPRDPHYGYTF. The CDR3 DNA is TGTGCCAGTGTCCCCAGGGATCCTCACTATGGCTACACCTTC. V usage is TRBV19 and J usage is TRBJ1-2, with D possibly matching TRBD1 (5 bases). The V gene lost 8 bases and the J gene lost 3 bases, with 16 bases spanning the gap. This CDR3 is built from 14 residues. Germline loops: CDR1 LNHDA, CDR2 SQIVND (reference sequence).

This clone was recorded only once. The CDR3 DNA reads as TGTGCCACCGGCGAAAGGACGCAGTATTTT. This gives the protein CATGERTQYF. V is TRBV6-5 and J is TRBJ2-3; D is unresolved. V was cut by 10 bases and J by 9 bases, with 11 bases left in between. Germline V gene data show CDR1 as MNHEY and CDR2 as SVGAGI. The CDR3 runs 10 residues.

The rearrangement uses TRBV5-6 and TRBJ1-5, with unresolved D. V dropped 4 bases and J dropped 4 bases, with 9 bases sitting between them. Per germline, CDR1 SGHDT and CDR2 YYEEEE. The CDR3 runs to 13 residues. The CDR3 DNA sequence: TGTGCCAGCAGCCTCTTAGGGAATCAGCCCCAGCATTTT. The encoded protein is CASSLLGNQPQHF.

The rearrangement joins TRBV5-1 to TRBJ1-6; no reliable D call. The CDR3 extends over 15 amino acids. The V gene lost 0 bases and the J gene lost 9 bases, with 13 bases spanning the gap. Germline V gene sequence: CDR1 SGHRS, CDR2 YFSETQ. Here the CDR3 DNA reads TGCGCCAGCAGCTTGGCCGTGGAGGTTTCTTCACCCCTCCACTTT. It translates to CASSLAVEVSSPLHF.

The chain combines TRBV7-9 with TRBJ1-2; TRBD1 agrees at 10 bases. Germline V gene data show CDR1 as SEHNR and CDR2 as FQNEAQ (reference sequence). The length of the CDR3 is 12 residues. With 4 bases clipped from V and 14 bases from J, the junction kept 7 bases outside the gene matches. CDR3: CASSSGTGEGTF. The CDR3 DNA sequence: TGTGCCAGCAGCTCCGGGACAGGGGAAGGAACCTTC.

The table lists this clone with a count of one. This sequence joins TRBV3-1 (or the pseudogene TRBV3-2) and TRBJ1-1, with D perhaps TRBD1 (5 bases). With 4 bases removed from V and 11 bases from J, the gap between germline ends came to 11 bases. CDR1 is LGHDT and CDR2 is YNNKEL in the germline V gene (reference sequence). The CDR3 spans 11 residues. CDR3 coding DNA: TGTGCCAGCAGCCCTGGGACCGGCGCTTTCTTT. This gives the protein CASSPGTGAFF.

The rearrangement joins TRBV3-1 (or the pseudogene TRBV3-2) to TRBJ2-1; tentative D call: TRBD2 (6 bases). Trimming stripped 4 bases from V and 9 bases from J, with 22 bases between. The CDR3 is 16 residues long. Germline assignment: CDR1 LGHDT and CDR2 YNNKEL (reference sequence). The CDR3 is CASSPRDGGRMREQFF. The DNA for the CDR3 is TGTGCCAGCAGCCCTCGTGATGGGGGGAGGATGCGTGAGCAGTTCTTC.

The V and J genes are TRBV10-3 and TRBJ2-7; no clear D gene. CDR3 length: 15 amino acids. Germline CDR1 and CDR2: ENHRY and SYGVKD. The ends were cut back, 4 bases at V and 2 bases at J, with 15 bases in the middle. CDR3 sequence reads: CAISVSGGYPYEQYF. CDR3 nucleotides: TGTGCCATCAGTGTTTCCGGCGGCTACCCCTACGAGCAGTACTTC.

The rearrangement joins TRBV7-8 to TRBJ2-5; possibly TRBD1 or TRBD2 for D (5 bases each). Looked up from germline, CDR1 is SGHVS and CDR2 is FQNEAQ. V was shortened by 1 base and J by 3 bases, with 18 bases between the two germline ends. The CDR3 covers 17 residues. The CDR3 here is CASSLEVPTGAEETQYF. CDR3 nucleotides: TGTGCCAGCAGCTTAGAGGTTCCCACCGGGGCAGAAGAGACCCAGTACTTC.